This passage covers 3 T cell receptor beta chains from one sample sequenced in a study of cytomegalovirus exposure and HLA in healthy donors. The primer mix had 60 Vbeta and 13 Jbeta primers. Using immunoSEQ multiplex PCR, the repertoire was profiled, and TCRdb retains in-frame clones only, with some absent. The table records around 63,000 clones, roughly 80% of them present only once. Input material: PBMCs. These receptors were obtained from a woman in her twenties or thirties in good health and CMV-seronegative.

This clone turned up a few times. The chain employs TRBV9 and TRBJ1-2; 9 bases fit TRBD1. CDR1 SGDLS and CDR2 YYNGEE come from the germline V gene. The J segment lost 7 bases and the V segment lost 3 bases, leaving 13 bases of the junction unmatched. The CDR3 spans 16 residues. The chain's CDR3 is CASSGAGTGKIAGYTF. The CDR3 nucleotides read TGTGCCAGCAGCGGTGCCGGGACAGGGAAGATAGCTGGCTACACCTTC.

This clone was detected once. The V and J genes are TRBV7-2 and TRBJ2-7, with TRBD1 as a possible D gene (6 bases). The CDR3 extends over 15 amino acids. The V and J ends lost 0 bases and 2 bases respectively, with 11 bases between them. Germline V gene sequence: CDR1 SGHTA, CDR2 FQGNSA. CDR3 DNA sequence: TGTGCCAGCAGCTTAGCGCAAGGGACACCCTACGAGCAGTACTTC. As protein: CASSLAQGTPYEQYF.

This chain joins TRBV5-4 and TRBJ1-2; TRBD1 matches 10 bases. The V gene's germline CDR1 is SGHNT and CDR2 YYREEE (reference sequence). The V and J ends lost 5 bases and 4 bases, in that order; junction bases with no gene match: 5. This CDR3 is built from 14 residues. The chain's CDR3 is CASSSTGGRYGYTF. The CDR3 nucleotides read TGTGCCAGCAGTTCGACAGGGGGCCGCTATGGCTACACCTTC.